This T cell receptor (beta chain) was identified in a study of neurological immune-mediated disorders. Sorted libraries came from roughly 1 million CD4+ or CD8+ T cells. TCRdb re-called the 5' RACE reads with MiXCR, one entry per CDR3 protein. The table includes more than 25,000 distinct CDR3 sequences, around 4% detected once. Ten or more counts support this clonotype. This sequence originates from a woman aged 40 to 55 in good health. Sequenced material: CD4+ T cells from blood.

This CDR3 reads CASSLSGRGANPEAFF. In DNA, the CDR3 is TGTGCCAGCAGCTTGTCCGGGCGCGGAGCCAACCCGGAAGCTTTCTTT. The chain uses TRBV5-6 and TRBJ1-1; D unclear. The CDR3 is 16 residues long. The germline V gene has CDR1 SGHDT and CDR2 YYEEEE. Trimming shortened V by 1 base and J by 8 bases, and 21 bases separated the two germline ends.